The clone carrying this T cell receptor (beta chain) was observed a handful of times. Measured with immunoSEQ multiplex PCR; TCRdb has only the in-frame clones, and not every one. The sample includes around 230,000 clones, about 91% of them seen just once. This record belongs to a study of blood T cell repertoires in COVID-19. Those who participated ranged in age from roughly 18 to 95 years and resided in under 25 US areas. V was pared by 6 bases and J by 3 bases, with 17 bases between. This CDR3 region has 15 residues. Germline values: CDR1 MNHEY, CDR2 SMNVEV (reference sequence). Sequenced input: PBMCs or T cells enriched from blood (not recorded which). The source is a woman in her thirties or forties with acute COVID-19. This sequence joins TRBV27 and TRBJ1-1, with D possibly TRBD1 on 5 matching bases. CDR3: CASRDGGAGDTEAFF. CDR3 nucleotides: TGTGCCAGCAGAGATGGCGGGGCTGGGGACACTGAAGCTTTCTTT.